These 8 T cell receptor beta chains originate from one sample sequenced in a study of blood T cell repertoires in COVID-19. The protocol was immunoSEQ multiplex PCR, while the TCRdb copy is restricted to in-frame clones and leaves out a portion. The sample lists 50,000 to 75,000 clones, about 77% occurring once. Specimen: peripheral blood. The receptors here all came from an elderly man with active or convalescent COVID-19.

In nucleotides, the CDR3 is TGCGCCAGCAGTGAGACAGGCCTGAACACTGAAGCTTTCTTT. Translation: CASSETGLNTEAFF. The chain employs TRBV10-1 and TRBJ1-1, with D possibly TRBD1 on 5 matching bases. The V end lost 2 bases, the J end lost 0 bases, and 7 bases lay between the germline ends. The CDR3 extends over 14 amino acids. Per the germline V gene, CDR1 is WNHNN and CDR2 is SYGVQD (reference sequence).

The CDR3 sequence is CASSYSSSGGLDRTDTQYF. CDR3 nucleotide sequence: TGTGCCAGCAGTTACTCGAGCAGCGGGGGGCTTGATAGAACAGATACGCAGTATTTT. The genes are TRBV6-2 or TRBV6-3 and TRBJ2-3, with 9 bases that match TRBD2. This CDR3 spans 19 amino acids. Germline assignment: CDR1 MNHEY and CDR2 SVGEGT. J lost 3 bases, V lost 0 bases, and 13 bases had no gene match.

The chain combines TRBV5-1 with TRBJ2-1, with D hard to call. The CDR3 runs to 14 residues. The germline V gene has CDR1 SGHRS and CDR2 YFSETQ. The V and J ends lost 0 bases and 6 bases respectively, with 10 bases between them. The CDR3 loop is CASSLAQEGNEQFF. DNA of the CDR3: TGCGCCAGCAGCTTGGCGCAGGAAGGCAATGAGCAGTTCTTC.

As to this clone: Other DNA sequences in the same sample also yield this CDR3. The rearrangement uses TRBV28 and TRBJ2-5; D uncertain. Germline lookup yields CDR1 MDHEN and CDR2 SYDVKM. V lost 3 bases and J 5 bases, leaving 4 bases between the germline ends. The CDR3 totals 11 residues. Here the CDR3 reads CASSFRETQYF. The CDR3 DNA sequence: TGTGCCAGCAGTTTCCGGGAGACCCAGTACTTC. Based on the CDR3 plus reference TRBV28 and TRBJ2-5, the full variable domain is DVKVTQSSRYLVKRTGEKVFLECVQDMDHENMFWYRQDPGLGLRLIYFSYDVKMKEKGDIPEGYSVSREKKERFSLILESASTNQTSMYLCASSFRETQYFGPGTRLLVL.

The CDR3 sequence: CATNLLAGEDTQYF. For the CDR3, the DNA is TGTGCCACCAATCTACTAGCGGGGGAAGATACGCAGTATTTT. The V and J genes are TRBV2 and TRBJ2-3, with 11 bases that match TRBD2. Germline V CDR1 and CDR2: SNHLY, FYNNEI. This CDR3 contains 14 residues. The junction had 8 bases not matched to a gene; V was cut back by 10 bases and J by 5 bases.

The gene calls are TRBV28 and TRBJ1-6, with a weak D call TRBD1 (6 bases). V shed 3 bases and J shed 7 bases, with 10 bases lying between them. In germline, CDR1 is MDHEN, CDR2 SYDVKM. This CDR3 region has 14 residues. CDR3: CASSLSQGNSPLHF. CDR3 sequence (DNA): TGTGCCAGCAGTTTGAGTCAGGGGAATTCACCCCTCCACTTT.

This CDR3 is CASTPNEGTYGYTF. CDR3 bases: TGTGCCAGCACCCCAAACGAGGGCACCTATGGCTACACCTTC. The chain uses TRBV7-9 and TRBJ1-2, with no clear D. This CDR3 region has 14 residues. Between the trimmed V and J ends, which lost 7 bases and 4 bases, there was a span of 16 bases. The germline V gene has CDR1 SEHNR and CDR2 FQNEAQ (reference sequence).

This clone has just one count. The chain links TRBV19 to TRBJ1-1; the D is unclear. The CDR3 contains 13 residues. Trimming cost V 0 bases and J 1 base, with 3 bases left between them. Germline V CDR1 and CDR2: LNHDA, SQIVND (reference sequence). CDR3 DNA: TGTGCCAGTAGTATAGAACAGAACACTGAAGCTTTCTTT. This gives the protein CASSIEQNTEAFF.